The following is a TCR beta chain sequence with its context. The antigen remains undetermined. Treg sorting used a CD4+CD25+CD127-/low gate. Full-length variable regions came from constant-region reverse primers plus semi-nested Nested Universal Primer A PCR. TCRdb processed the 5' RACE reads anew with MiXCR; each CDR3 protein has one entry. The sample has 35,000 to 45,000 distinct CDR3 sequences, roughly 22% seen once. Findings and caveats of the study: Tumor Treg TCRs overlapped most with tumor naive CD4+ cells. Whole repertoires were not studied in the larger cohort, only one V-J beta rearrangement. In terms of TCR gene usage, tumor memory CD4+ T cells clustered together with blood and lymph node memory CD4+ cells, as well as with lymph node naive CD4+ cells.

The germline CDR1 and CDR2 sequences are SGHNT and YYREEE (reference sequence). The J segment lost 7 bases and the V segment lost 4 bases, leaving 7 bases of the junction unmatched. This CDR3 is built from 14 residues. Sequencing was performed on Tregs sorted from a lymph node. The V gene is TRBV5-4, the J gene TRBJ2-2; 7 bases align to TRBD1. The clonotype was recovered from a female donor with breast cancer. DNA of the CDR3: TGTGCCAGCAGCCCAGACAGGGTGGGCGGGGAGCTGTTTTTT. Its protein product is CASSPDRVGGELFF. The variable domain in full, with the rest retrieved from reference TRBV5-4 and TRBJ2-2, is ETGVTQSPTHLIKTRGQQVTLRCSSQSGHNTVSWYQQALGQGPQFIFQYYREEENGRGNFPPRFSGLQFPNYSSELNVNALELDDSALYLCASSPDRVGGELFFGEGSRLTVL.